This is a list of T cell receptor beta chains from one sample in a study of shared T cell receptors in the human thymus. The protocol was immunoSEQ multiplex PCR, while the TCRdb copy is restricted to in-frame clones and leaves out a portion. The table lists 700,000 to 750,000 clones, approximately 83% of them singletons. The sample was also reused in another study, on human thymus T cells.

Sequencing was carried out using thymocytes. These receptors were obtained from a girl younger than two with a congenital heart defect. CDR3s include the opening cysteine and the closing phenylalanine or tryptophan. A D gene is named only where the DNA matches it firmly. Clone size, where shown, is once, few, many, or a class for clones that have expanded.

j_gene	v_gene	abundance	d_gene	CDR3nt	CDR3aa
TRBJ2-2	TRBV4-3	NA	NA	TGCGCCAGCAGCCAAGGGGGGGGGCGTTGGACCGGGGAGCTGTTTTTT	CASSQGGGRWTGELFF
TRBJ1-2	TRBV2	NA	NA	TGTGCCAGCAGTGAAGTCGTTTTGGGACTCCCCGGCTACACCTTC	CASSEVVLGLPGYTF
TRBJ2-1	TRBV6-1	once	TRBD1	TGTGCCAGCAGTGGGGACAGTTACTACAATGAGCAGTTCTTC	CASSGDSYYNEQFF
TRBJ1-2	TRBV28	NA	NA	TGTGCCAGCAGCCCGGTGCGGGGCTATGGCTACACCTTC	CASSPVRGYGYTF
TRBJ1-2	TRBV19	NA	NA	TGTGCCAGTAGTCCCCCGGGGGGACAACAGAAAGCTAACTATGGCTACACCTTC	CASSPPGGQQKANYGYTF
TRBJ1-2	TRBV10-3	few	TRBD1	TGTGCCATCAGTATACAGGGGGCTGAGGGCTACACCTTC	CAISIQGAEGYTF
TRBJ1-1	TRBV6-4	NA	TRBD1	TGTGCCAGCAGCCCAGGGGGGCTTGGCTCCCACCAGAACACTGAAGCTTTCTTT	CASSPGGLGSHQNTEAFF
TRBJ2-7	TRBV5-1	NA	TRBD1	TGCGCCAGCAGCCCCCCCGGGACAGGGCACTACGAGCAGTACTTC	CASSPPGTGHYEQYF
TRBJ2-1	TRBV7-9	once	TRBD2	TGTGCCAGCAGCTTGACTAGCGGGGGGCGATTGTTTGATGAGCAGTTCTTC	CASSLTSGGRLFDEQFF
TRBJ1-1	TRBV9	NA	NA	TGTGCCAGCAGTGACAAAGGGGTGAGAACTGAAGCTTTCTTT	CASSDKGVRTEAFF
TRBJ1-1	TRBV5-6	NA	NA	TGTGCCAGCAGCTTTGAAACAGGGCGGACTGAAGCTTTCTTT	CASSFETGRTEAFF